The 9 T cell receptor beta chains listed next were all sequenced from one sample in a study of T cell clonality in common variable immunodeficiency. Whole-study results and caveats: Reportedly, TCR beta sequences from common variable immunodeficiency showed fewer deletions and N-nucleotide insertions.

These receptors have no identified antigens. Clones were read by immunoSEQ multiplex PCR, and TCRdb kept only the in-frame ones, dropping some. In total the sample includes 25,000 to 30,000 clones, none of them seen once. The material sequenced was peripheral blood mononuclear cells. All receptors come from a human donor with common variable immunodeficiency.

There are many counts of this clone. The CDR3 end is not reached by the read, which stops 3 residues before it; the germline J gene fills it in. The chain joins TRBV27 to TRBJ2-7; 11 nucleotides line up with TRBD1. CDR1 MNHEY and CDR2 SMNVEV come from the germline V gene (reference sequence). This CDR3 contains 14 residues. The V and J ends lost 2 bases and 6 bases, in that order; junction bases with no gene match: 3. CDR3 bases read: TGTGCCAGCAGTTTAAGCGGGACAGGGGGCGAG. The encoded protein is CASSLSGTGGE. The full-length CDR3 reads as CASSLSGTGGEQYF.

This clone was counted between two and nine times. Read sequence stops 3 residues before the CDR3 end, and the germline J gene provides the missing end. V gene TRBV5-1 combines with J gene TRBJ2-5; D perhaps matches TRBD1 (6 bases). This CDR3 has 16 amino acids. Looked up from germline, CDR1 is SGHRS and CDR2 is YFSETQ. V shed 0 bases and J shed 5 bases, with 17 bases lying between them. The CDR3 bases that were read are TGCGCCAGCAGCTTGGGGGGGCCGAGGGGCAGGGAGACC. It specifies CASSLGGPRGRET. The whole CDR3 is CASSLGGPRGRETQYF.

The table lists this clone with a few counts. Here the CDR3 reads CASSRNTDTQYF. The DNA read from the CDR3 is TGTGCCAGTAGCAGAAACACAGATACG. V usage is TRBV19 and J usage is TRBJ2-3, with D uncertain. The CDR3 extends 3 residues past the end of the read, so its final part is completed from the germline J gene. The germline V gene encodes CDR1 LNHDA and CDR2 SQIVND (reference sequence). Trimming stripped 6 bases from V and 2 bases from J, with 6 bases between. This CDR3 is 12 amino acids long.

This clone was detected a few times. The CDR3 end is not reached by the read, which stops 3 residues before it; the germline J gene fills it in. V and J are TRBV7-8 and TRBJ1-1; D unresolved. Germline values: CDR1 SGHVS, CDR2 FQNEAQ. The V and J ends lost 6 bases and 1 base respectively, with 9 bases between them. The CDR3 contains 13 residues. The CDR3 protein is CASRKHPNTEAFF. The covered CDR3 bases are TGTGCCAGCAGGAAACATCCGAACACTGAA.

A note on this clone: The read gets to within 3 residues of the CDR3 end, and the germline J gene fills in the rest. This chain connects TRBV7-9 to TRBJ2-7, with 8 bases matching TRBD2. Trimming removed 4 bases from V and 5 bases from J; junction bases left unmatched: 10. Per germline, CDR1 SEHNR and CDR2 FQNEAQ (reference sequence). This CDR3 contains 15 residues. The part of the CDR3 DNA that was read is TGTGCCAGCAGCTCCTCCGGGACTAGGGGGGACGAG. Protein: CASSSSGTRGDE. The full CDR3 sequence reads CASSSSGTRGDEQYF.

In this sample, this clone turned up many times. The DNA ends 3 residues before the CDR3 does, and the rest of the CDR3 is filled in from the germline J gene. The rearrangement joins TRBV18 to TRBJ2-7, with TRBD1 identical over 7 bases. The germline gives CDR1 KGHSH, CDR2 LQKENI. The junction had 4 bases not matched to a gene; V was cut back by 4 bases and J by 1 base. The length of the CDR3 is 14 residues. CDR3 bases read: TGTGCCAGCTCACGAGGGGGCAATTCCTACGAG. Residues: CASSRGGNSYE. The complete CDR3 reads CASSRGGNSYEQYF.

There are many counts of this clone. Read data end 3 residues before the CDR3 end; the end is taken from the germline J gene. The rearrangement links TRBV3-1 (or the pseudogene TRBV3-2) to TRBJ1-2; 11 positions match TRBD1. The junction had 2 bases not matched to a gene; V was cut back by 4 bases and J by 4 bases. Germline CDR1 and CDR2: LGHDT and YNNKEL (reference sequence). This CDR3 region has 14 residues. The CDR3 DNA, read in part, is TGTGCCAGCAGCCGGACAGGGGGCAGCTATGGC. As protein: CASSRTGGSYG. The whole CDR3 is CASSRTGGSYGYTF.

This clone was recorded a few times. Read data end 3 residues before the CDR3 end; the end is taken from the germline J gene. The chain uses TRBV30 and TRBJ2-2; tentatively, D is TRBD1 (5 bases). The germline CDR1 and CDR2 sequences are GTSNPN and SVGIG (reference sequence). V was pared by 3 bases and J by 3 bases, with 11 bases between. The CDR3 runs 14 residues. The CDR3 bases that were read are TGTGCCTGGAGGGGGCGCTATTACACCGGGGAG. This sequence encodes CAWRGRYYTGE. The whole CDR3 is CAWRGRYYTGELFF.

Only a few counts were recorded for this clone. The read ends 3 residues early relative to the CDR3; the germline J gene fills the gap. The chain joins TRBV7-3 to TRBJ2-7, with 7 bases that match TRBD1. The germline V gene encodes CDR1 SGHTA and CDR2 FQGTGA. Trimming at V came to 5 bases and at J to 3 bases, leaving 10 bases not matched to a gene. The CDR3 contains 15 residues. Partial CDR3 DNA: TGTGCCAGCAGCCTCCACCCGGGACAGCTCTACGAG. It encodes CASSLHPGQLYE. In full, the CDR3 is CASSLHPGQLYEQYF.